The next 27 T cell receptor beta chains were all read from a single sample in a study of T cells in Graves' hyperthyroidism and ophthalmopathy. The TCR beta CDR3 regions underwent amplification using RNA transcripts as the source. The study used the HTBI primer set for a first-round RT-PCR of the TCR CDR3. TCRdb analysed the multiplex PCR reads with MiXCR anew, one entry per CDR3 protein. The repertoire consists of hundreds of thousands of distinct CDR3 sequences, with around 15% occurring once and the leading ten covering roughly a tenth. Specimen: blood. The origin of the receptors is a woman aged 18-29 years with Graves' hyperthyroidism.

The sample holds a few counts of this clonotype. This may stem from a read error, because a much larger clone lies one nucleotide away. J is TRBJ2-3 and V is TRBV28, with 12 nucleotides matching TRBD1. Germline-derived CDR1 and CDR2 are MDHEN and SYDVKM. CDR3 length: 16 residues. The CDR3 here is CASGFGTGGVTDTQYF. The DNA of the CDR3 is TGTGCCAGCGGTTTCGGGACAGGGGGCGTCACAGATACGCAGTATTTT. Full variable domain (remainder filled in from reference TRBV28 and TRBJ2-3): DVKVTQSSRYLVKRTGEKVFLECVQDMDHENMFWYRQDPGLGLRLIYFSYDVKMKEKGDIPEGYSVSREKKERFSLILESASTNQTSMYLCASGFGTGGVTDTQYFGPGTRLTVL.

The chain joins TRBV11-2 to TRBJ1-2; TRBD1 is a possible D gene (6 bases). This CDR3 comprises 13 residues. Germline CDR1 is SGHAT and CDR2 is FQNNGV. V was cut by 5 bases and J by 3 bases, with 10 bases left in between. CDR3 sequence: CASSHGQYYGYTF. Here the CDR3 DNA reads TGTGCCAGCAGCCATGGACAGTACTATGGCTACACCTTC.

This clonotype came up many times. The chain is built from TRBV30 and TRBJ2-3; 9 bases map to TRBD2. Germline lookup yields CDR1 GTSNPN and CDR2 SVGIG (reference sequence). The CDR3 has 15 amino acids. V trimming: 7 bases; J trimming: 6 bases; junction bases outside the gene matches: 14. The CDR3 bases are TGTGCCTCAACTCTCCTCGCGGGAGGGCCGGATACGCAGTATTTT. This translates into CASTLLAGGPDTQYF.

This clonotype was counted ten times or more. The V and J genes are TRBV27 and TRBJ2-7; tentative D call: TRBD2 (6 bases). The germline CDR1 and CDR2 sequences are MNHEY and SMNVEV (reference sequence). The CDR3 has 14 residues. Between the trimmed V and J ends, which lost 10 bases and 0 bases, there was a span of 16 bases. The CDR3 nucleotides read TGTGCCACCAAACCAGTAGCGGACTCCTACGAGCAGTACTTC. It specifies CATKPVADSYEQYF.

This clonotype was recorded many times. This sequence joins TRBV28 and TRBJ2-1; tentatively, D is TRBD1 (6 bases). V gave up 10 bases and J gave up 0 bases, with 16 bases separating them. Germline assignment: CDR1 MDHEN and CDR2 SYDVKM. The CDR3 length is 15 residues. CDR3 region: CATHPRGDSYNEQFF. CDR3 sequence (DNA): TGTGCCACCCACCCCAGGGGTGACTCCTACAATGAGCAGTTCTTC.

About this clonotype itself: A much larger clone is a single base away; this may be a read error. The limits of the CDR3 on the DNA are not certain, so only TCRdb's listed CDR3 is given. This chain uses TRBV27 with TRBJ2-7; TRBD1, the D gene given by the table, was not confirmed from the DNA. The CDR3 length equals 16 residues, ends included. Germline values: CDR1 MNHEY, CDR2 SMNVEV (reference sequence). CDR3 amino acids: CASSSPWGSGAYEQHF.

The J gene is TRBJ1-1, the V gene TRBV12-3 or TRBV12-4, with 8 bases lining up with TRBD1. Trimming cost V 9 bases and J 1 base; bases outside gene matches: 7. This CDR3 region has 14 residues. CDR3 coding DNA: TGTGCCAGTCTTGAGGGGACAGGGAACACTGAAGCTTTCTTT. Translated: CASLEGTGNTEAFF.

This clonotype was seen more than once but under ten times. V and J are TRBV6-2 or TRBV6-3 and TRBJ2-1; no clear D. The germline gives CDR1 MNHEY, CDR2 SVGEGT. This CDR3 is built from 13 residues. Between the trimmed V and J ends, which lost 2 bases and 5 bases, there was a span of 7 bases. CDR3 nucleotide sequence: TGTGCCAGCAGTTACCCCGCGAACAATGAGCAGTTCTTC. This sequence encodes CASSYPANNEQFF.

At least ten counts were recorded for this clonotype. CDR3 loop: CSARSSGRGDTQYF. The CDR3 coding sequence is TGCAGTGCTAGGTCTAGCGGGAGGGGAGATACGCAGTATTTT. This chain uses TRBV20-1 with TRBJ2-3; TRBD2 matches 12 bases. The CDR3 spans 14 residues. CDR1 is DFQATT and CDR2 is SNEGSKA in the germline V gene (reference sequence). After removal of 3 bases from V and 5 bases from J, the junction contained 3 bases not matched to a gene.

The J gene is TRBJ1-4, the V gene TRBV28; D gene uncertain. CDR3 length: 13 amino acids. Germline assignment: CDR1 MDHEN and CDR2 SYDVKM. Trimming stripped 8 bases from V and 5 bases from J, with 12 bases between. The DNA of the CDR3 is TGTGCCAGCCTCGAGACGGGAAATGAAAAACTGTTTTTT. Protein sequence: CASLETGNEKLFF.

This clonotype was detected ten times or more. This chain uses TRBV11-2 with TRBJ2-5; 7 bases agree with TRBD1. CDR1 and CDR2 (germline): SGHAT, FQNNGV. There are 15 residues in the CDR3. Unmatched junction bases numbered 7, after V lost 1 base and J lost 5 bases. The CDR3 loop reads CASSLARGRGETQYF. The CDR3 nucleotides are TGTGCCAGCAGCTTAGCGAGGGGGCGAGGGGAGACCCAGTACTTC.

This clonotype was seen a few times. The J gene is TRBJ2-7, the V gene TRBV4-1; the match to TRBD1 covers 7 bases. Losses at the gene ends were 1 base for V and 1 base for J; bases not matched to a gene: 4. Germline V gene sequence: CDR1 MGHRA, CDR2 YSYEKL. CDR3 length equals 15 residues. This CDR3 is CASSQVQTGSYEQYF. CDR3 nucleotide sequence: TGCGCCAGCAGCCAAGTTCAGACAGGGTCCTACGAGCAGTACTTC.

This clonotype came up a few times. J is TRBJ2-1 and V is TRBV12-5, with D perhaps TRBD1 (6 bases). Germline V gene lookup returns CDR1 LGHNT and CDR2 FRNRAP. The V end was cut by 1 base, the J end by 9 bases, with 13 bases between. The CDR3 has 14 residues. Here the CDR3 reads CASGLGGRSGEQFF. Here the CDR3 DNA reads TGTGCTAGTGGTTTGGGGGGGCGGAGTGGTGAGCAGTTCTTC.

This clonotype was detected many times. The rearrangement uses TRBV7-2 and TRBJ2-1, with D perhaps matching TRBD1 or TRBD2 (7 bases each). The V gene lost 4 bases and the J gene lost 1 base, with 14 bases spanning the gap. The germline V gene encodes CDR1 SGHTA and CDR2 FQGNSA. The CDR3 is 16 residues long. This CDR3 is CASSSPGGGSYNEQFF. The CDR3 bases are TGTGCCAGCAGCTCCCCAGGGGGAGGGTCCTACAATGAGCAGTTCTTC.

This clonotype was counted at least ten times. The rearrangement uses TRBV30 and TRBJ2-1, with 8 bases identical to TRBD2. Germline V CDR1 and CDR2: GTSNPN, SVGIG (reference sequence). This CDR3 region has 14 residues. Trimming removed 4 bases from V and 6 bases from J; junction bases left unmatched: 8. The CDR3 DNA reads TGTGCCTGGACACCCAGCGGGAGTAGCAATGAGCAGTTCTTC. Its translation: CAWTPSGSSNEQFF.

This clonotype came up many times. The CDR3 DNA sequence: TGCGCCAGCAGCGGACTCACTAGCGGGAGCTTGATAGATACGCAGTATTTT. Protein: CASSGLTSGSLIDTQYF. The gene calls are TRBV5-1 and TRBJ2-3, with TRBD2 identical over 11 bases. The V and J ends lost 4 bases and 5 bases, in that order; junction bases with no gene match: 12. The germline gives CDR1 SGHRS, CDR2 YFSETQ. This CDR3 comprises 17 residues.

This clonotype was picked up many times. This sequence joins TRBV6-1 and TRBJ1-3; D is unclear. Germline V lookup: CDR1 MNHNS, CDR2 SASEGT. The germline V and J ends were trimmed by 8 bases and 2 bases, with 13 bases remaining between them. The CDR3 is 14 amino acids. CDR3 in amino acids: CASLRQEPGNTIYF. CDR3 coding DNA: TGTGCCAGCCTCCGCCAGGAACCTGGAAACACCATATATTTT.

This clonotype appeared a few times. This chain connects TRBV10-3 to TRBJ2-7; maybe TRBD1 (6 bases). Trimming removed 7 bases at V and 0 bases at J, with 13 bases between. CDR1 and CDR2 (germline): ENHRY, SYGVKD. The CDR3 length is 14 residues. CDR3 region: CAIKRDTNSYEQYF. CDR3 bases: TGTGCCATCAAACGGGACACTAACTCCTACGAGCAGTACTTC.

This clonotype was recorded a few times. The genes are TRBV6-1 and TRBJ2-2; D gene uncertain. Germline assignment: CDR1 MNHNS and CDR2 SASEGT. CDR3 length: 15 amino acids. Trimming cost V 5 bases and J 1 base, with 11 bases left between them. The DNA of the CDR3 is TGTGCCAGCAGTTTAGTTAATCTGAACACCGGGGAGCTGTTTTTT. This sequence encodes CASSLVNLNTGELFF.

This clonotype was detected many times. The V call is TRBV20-1, the J call TRBJ2-1; TRBD1 matches 11 bases. J was trimmed by 3 bases and V by 1 base; bases with no gene match: 2. The CDR3 covers 15 residues. CDR1 is DFQATT, CDR2 SNEGSKA, per germline (reference sequence). The CDR3 bases are TGCAGTGCTAGAGGGACAGGGGGCTTCTACAATGAGCAGTTCTTC. This gives the protein CSARGTGGFYNEQFF.

This clonotype was observed many times. This chain uses TRBV3-1 with TRBJ2-7, with D possibly being TRBD2 (5 bases). CDR3 size: 14 residues. V lost 1 base and J 3 bases, leaving 10 bases between the germline ends. Germline V gives CDR1 LGHDT, CDR2 YNNKEL (reference sequence). The CDR3 coding sequence is TGTGCCAGCAGCCAAGGTCGGGAATTCTACGAGCAGTACTTC. Its protein product is CASSQGREFYEQYF.

This chain joins TRBV5-1 and TRBJ2-2, with TRBD2 matching 12 bases. CDR1 is SGHRS and CDR2 is YFSETQ in the germline V gene. The CDR3 loop spans 17 amino acids. The V and J ends lost 7 bases and 7 bases, in that order; junction bases with no gene match: 14. CDR3 sequence (DNA): TGCGCCAGCCATGATATACGACTAGCGGGAGCCCACGGGGAGCTGTTTTTT. It is translated as CASHDIRLAGAHGELFF.

This clonotype has at least ten counts. For the CDR3, the DNA is TGTGCCAGCAGCCAAGATATCGGACAGCGCCGCTCAAACATTCAGTACTTC. Encoded protein: CASSQDIGQRRSNIQYF. The rearrangement uses TRBV3-1 and TRBJ2-4; TRBD1 might be the D (6 bases). V was pared by 0 bases and J by 6 bases, with 18 bases between. The CDR3 loop spans 17 amino acids. CDR1 and CDR2 (germline): LGHDT, YNNKEL (reference sequence).

CDR3 loop: CSASFRGIGQFF. The CDR3 bases are TGCAGTGCTAGTTTTAGAGGGATTGGGCAGTTCTTC. The V gene is TRBV20-1, the J gene TRBJ2-1; D might be TRBD2 (5 bases). This CDR3 spans 12 amino acids. Deletions cut 3 bases from V and 12 bases from J, with 15 bases between. Per the germline V gene, CDR1 is DFQATT and CDR2 is SNEGSKA (reference sequence).

This clonotype turned up a few times. The chain joins TRBV6-1 to TRBJ2-2; D perhaps matches TRBD2 (6 bases). The CDR3 contains 13 residues. Germline V gene data show CDR1 as MNHNS and CDR2 as SASEGT. Trimming removed 6 bases from V and 6 bases from J, with 11 bases in between. CDR3: CASRQTSPGELFF. CDR3 sequence (DNA): TGTGCCAGCAGGCAAACTAGCCCCGGGGAGCTGTTTTTT.

This clonotype was seen more than once but under ten times. The DNA of the CDR3 is TGTGCCATCAGTGAGTCATTAGGACTAGCGGGAGGTGAGGCCAATGAGCAGTTCTTC. Translating it yields CAISESLGLAGGEANEQFF. This rearrangement joins TRBV10-3 to TRBJ2-1, with TRBD2 matching over 14 bases. V shed 0 bases and J 6 bases; nucleotides not matched to a gene: 10. The CDR3 is made up of 19 amino acids. Germline V CDR1 and CDR2: ENHRY, SYGVKD.

There are many counts of this clonotype. The J gene is TRBJ2-2, the V gene TRBV29-1, with D maybe TRBD2 (5 bases). The CDR3 totals 12 residues. Trimming removed 4 bases from V and 6 bases from J, with 9 bases in between. Germline CDR1 and CDR2: SQVTM and ANQGSEA. The CDR3 DNA sequence: TGCAGCGTTGGAGGACTTTCCGGGGAGCTGTTTTTT. Its translation: CSVGGLSGELFF.